These 16 T cell receptor beta chains share one sample of origin, sequenced in a study of blood T cell repertoires in COVID-19. Produced via immunoSEQ multiplex PCR; TCRdb's table is partial and in-frame only. This repertoire shows about 140,000 clones, 60% to 85% found once; its top ten account for 16%. Sequencing input: peripheral blood. The origin of the receptors is a man aged 45-65 years with acute or convalescent COVID-19.

This rearrangement joins TRBV21-1 to TRBJ1-5; the DNA was not compared with TRBD1, the D call given in the table. TRBV21-1 is assigned pseudogene status. This CDR3 is 18 amino acids long. CDR3 loop: CASSNPRGTGGGKEPQHF. The CDR3 DNA sequence: TGTGCCAGCAGCAATCCCCGGGGGACAGGGGGCGGAAAGGAGCCCCAGCATTTT.

This clone was recorded once. V and J are TRBV19 and TRBJ1-1, with no clear D. CDR1 and CDR2 (germline): LNHDA, SQIVND (reference sequence). The CDR3 is made up of 13 amino acids. V dropped 3 bases and J dropped 0 bases, with 5 bases sitting between them. CDR3 bases: TGTGCCAGTAGTATTGTCGTGAACACTGAAGCTTTCTTT. Amino acid sequence: CASSIVVNTEAFF.

The rearrangement uses TRBV18 and TRBJ2-4; 10 nucleotides align to TRBD1. Germline CDR1 and CDR2: KGHSH and LQKENI. The V gene end was trimmed by 5 bases and the J gene end by 15 bases; junction bases not matched to a gene: 10. CDR3 length: 13 residues. This CDR3 reads CASSSGQDRGLYF. CDR3 nucleotides: TGTGCCAGCTCATCGGGGCAGGACAGGGGGTTGTACTTC.

This clone was seen a handful of times. This chain uses TRBV24-1 with TRBJ2-5; 7 nucleotides match TRBD2. The junction had 13 bases not matched to a gene; V was cut back by 3 bases and J by 4 bases. The CDR3 totals 17 residues. Germline lookup yields CDR1 KGHDR and CDR2 SFDVKD. The CDR3 here is CATSDPNHGGSGETQYF. In DNA form, the CDR3 reads TGTGCCACCAGTGATCCCAATCACGGGGGGTCCGGAGAGACCCAGTACTTC.

The V call is TRBV4-1, the J call TRBJ1-1; D gene uncertain. This CDR3 has 15 residues. Per germline, CDR1 MGHRA and CDR2 YSYEKL. Trimming took 0 bases from V and 3 from J, leaving 11 bases between them. CDR3 DNA: TGCGCCAGCAGCCAAGATCGCTTGGGCCACACTGAAGCTTTCTTT. This codes for CASSQDRLGHTEAFF.

This chain connects TRBV12-3 or TRBV12-4 to TRBJ1-2; 7 nucleotides match TRBD1. The ends lost 4 bases at V and 8 bases at J; junction bases unmatched: 4. The CDR3 runs to 12 residues. The CDR3 reads CASSSGGNGYTF. CDR3 nucleotides: TGTGCCAGCAGTTCAGGGGGGAACGGCTACACCTTC.

This CDR3 is CASSRQRSYNEQFF. The CDR3 nucleotides are TGTGCCAGCAGCAGACAGCGCTCCTACAATGAGCAGTTCTTC. The J gene is TRBJ2-1, the V gene TRBV6-5, with TRBD1 as a possible D gene (5 bases). CDR1 is MNHEY, CDR2 SVGAGI, per germline. Trimming shortened V by 6 bases and J by 0 bases, and 9 bases separated the two germline ends. CDR3 length: 14 amino acids.

This clone has more than one count but fewer than ten. The chain combines TRBV6-6 with TRBJ1-6; D remains unclear. The V and J ends lost 4 bases and 8 bases respectively, with 6 bases between them. This CDR3 comprises 12 residues. Germline V gene sequence: CDR1 MNHNY, CDR2 SVGAGI (reference sequence). CDR3 region: CASSLGDSPLHF. The CDR3 region has the DNA TGTGCCAGCAGTTTGGGCGATTCACCCCTCCACTTT.

This chain connects TRBV6-2 or TRBV6-3 to TRBJ2-1; 7 nucleotides match TRBD2. The CDR3 contains 12 residues. Losses at the gene ends were 6 bases for V and 9 bases for J; bases not matched to a gene: 5. Germline V gene sequence: CDR1 MNHEY, CDR2 SVGEGT. As DNA, the CDR3 is TGTGCCAGCAGCTTTAGCGGGCCTGAGCAGTTCTTC. Translation: CASSFSGPEQFF.

The V gene is TRBV2, the J gene TRBJ1-4; unclear D gene. CDR1 is SNHLY, CDR2 FYNNEI, per germline. Trimming took 1 base from V and 8 from J, leaving 14 bases between them. CDR3 length: 15 residues. The CDR3 bases are TGTGCCAGCAGTGAAGGCCCAAGGAGTGACGAAAAACTGTTTTTT. Encoded protein: CASSEGPRSDEKLFF.

There are a few counts of this clone. The chain links TRBV2 to TRBJ2-7; D might be TRBD1 (5 bases). From germline, CDR1 is SNHLY and CDR2 FYNNEI. CDR3 length equals 16 residues. Trimming removed 1 base at V and 1 base at J, with 14 bases between. CDR3 protein: CASSEELQGLSYEQYF. CDR3 DNA sequence: TGTGCCAGCAGTGAAGAGCTCCAGGGTTTATCCTACGAGCAGTACTTC. Full variable domain (missing parts from reference TRBV2 and TRBJ2-7): EPEVTQTPSHQVTQMGQEVILRCVPISNHLYFYWYRQILGQKVEFLVSFYNNEISEKSEIFDDQFSVERPDGSNFTLKIRSTKLEDSAMYFCASSEELQGLSYEQYFGPGTRLTVT.

This clone was seen a handful of times. The chain combines TRBV5-1 with TRBJ2-3; no definite D call. V was clipped by 5 bases and J by 3 bases, with 7 bases between them. This CDR3 region has 12 residues. CDR1 and CDR2 (germline): SGHRS, YFSETQ. The CDR3 loop reads CASRRETDTQYF. CDR3 bases: TGCGCCAGCAGACGTGAGACAGATACGCAGTATTTT.

The chain is built from TRBV11-2 and TRBJ1-1, with TRBD1 as a possible D gene (5 bases). Trimming shortened V by 1 base and J by 3 bases, and 12 bases separated the two germline ends. Germline V gene sequence: CDR1 SGHAT, CDR2 FQNNGV. The CDR3 has 15 amino acids. CDR3 protein: CASSLVRGSDTEAFF. CDR3 sequence (DNA): TGTGCCAGCAGCTTAGTAAGGGGCTCGGACACTGAAGCTTTCTTT.

Only a few counts were recorded for this clone. The chain uses TRBV5-6 and TRBJ2-3; 10 bases align to TRBD1. CDR3 size: 15 residues. Germline lookup yields CDR1 SGHDT and CDR2 YYEEEE. V dropped 6 bases and J dropped 2; count of bases not matched to a gene: 6. CDR3 residues: CASIEGTGATDTQYF. The DNA of the CDR3 is TGTGCCAGCATAGAGGGGACAGGGGCCACAGATACGCAGTATTTT.

The chain uses TRBV29-1 and TRBJ1-2; 9 bases are a match to TRBD1. This CDR3 has 14 residues. CDR1 is SQVTM, CDR2 ANQGSEA, per germline. Trimming at V came to 3 bases and at J to 3 bases, leaving 5 bases not matched to a gene. Here the CDR3 DNA reads TGCAGCGTTGACCCGACAGGGGGGGACTATGGCTACACCTTC. This sequence encodes CSVDPTGGDYGYTF.

The CDR3 bases are TGCGCCAGCAGCTTGGGATATACAGGGGGGAACACTGAAGCTTTCTTT. Translating gives CASSLGYTGGNTEAFF. V usage is TRBV5-1 and J usage is TRBJ1-1; TRBD1 aligns across 8 bases. V lost 0 bases and J lost 1; bases outside the gene matches: 5. Germline V lookup: CDR1 SGHRS, CDR2 YFSETQ. The CDR3 spans 16 residues.